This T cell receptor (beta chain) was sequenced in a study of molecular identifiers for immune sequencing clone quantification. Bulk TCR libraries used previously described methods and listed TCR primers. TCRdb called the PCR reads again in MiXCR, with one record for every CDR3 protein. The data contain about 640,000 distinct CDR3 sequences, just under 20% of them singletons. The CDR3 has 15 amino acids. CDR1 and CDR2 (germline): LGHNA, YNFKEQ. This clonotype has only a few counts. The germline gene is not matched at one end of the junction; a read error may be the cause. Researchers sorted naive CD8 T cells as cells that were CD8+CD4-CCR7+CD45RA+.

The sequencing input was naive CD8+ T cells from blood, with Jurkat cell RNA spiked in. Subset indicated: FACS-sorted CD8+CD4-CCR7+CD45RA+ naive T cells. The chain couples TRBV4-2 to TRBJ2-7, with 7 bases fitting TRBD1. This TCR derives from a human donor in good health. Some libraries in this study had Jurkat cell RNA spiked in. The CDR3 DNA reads TGTGCCAGCAGCCAAGTCGAGGGGGCGGGCTACGAGCGGTACTTC. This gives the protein CASSQVEGAGYERYF.